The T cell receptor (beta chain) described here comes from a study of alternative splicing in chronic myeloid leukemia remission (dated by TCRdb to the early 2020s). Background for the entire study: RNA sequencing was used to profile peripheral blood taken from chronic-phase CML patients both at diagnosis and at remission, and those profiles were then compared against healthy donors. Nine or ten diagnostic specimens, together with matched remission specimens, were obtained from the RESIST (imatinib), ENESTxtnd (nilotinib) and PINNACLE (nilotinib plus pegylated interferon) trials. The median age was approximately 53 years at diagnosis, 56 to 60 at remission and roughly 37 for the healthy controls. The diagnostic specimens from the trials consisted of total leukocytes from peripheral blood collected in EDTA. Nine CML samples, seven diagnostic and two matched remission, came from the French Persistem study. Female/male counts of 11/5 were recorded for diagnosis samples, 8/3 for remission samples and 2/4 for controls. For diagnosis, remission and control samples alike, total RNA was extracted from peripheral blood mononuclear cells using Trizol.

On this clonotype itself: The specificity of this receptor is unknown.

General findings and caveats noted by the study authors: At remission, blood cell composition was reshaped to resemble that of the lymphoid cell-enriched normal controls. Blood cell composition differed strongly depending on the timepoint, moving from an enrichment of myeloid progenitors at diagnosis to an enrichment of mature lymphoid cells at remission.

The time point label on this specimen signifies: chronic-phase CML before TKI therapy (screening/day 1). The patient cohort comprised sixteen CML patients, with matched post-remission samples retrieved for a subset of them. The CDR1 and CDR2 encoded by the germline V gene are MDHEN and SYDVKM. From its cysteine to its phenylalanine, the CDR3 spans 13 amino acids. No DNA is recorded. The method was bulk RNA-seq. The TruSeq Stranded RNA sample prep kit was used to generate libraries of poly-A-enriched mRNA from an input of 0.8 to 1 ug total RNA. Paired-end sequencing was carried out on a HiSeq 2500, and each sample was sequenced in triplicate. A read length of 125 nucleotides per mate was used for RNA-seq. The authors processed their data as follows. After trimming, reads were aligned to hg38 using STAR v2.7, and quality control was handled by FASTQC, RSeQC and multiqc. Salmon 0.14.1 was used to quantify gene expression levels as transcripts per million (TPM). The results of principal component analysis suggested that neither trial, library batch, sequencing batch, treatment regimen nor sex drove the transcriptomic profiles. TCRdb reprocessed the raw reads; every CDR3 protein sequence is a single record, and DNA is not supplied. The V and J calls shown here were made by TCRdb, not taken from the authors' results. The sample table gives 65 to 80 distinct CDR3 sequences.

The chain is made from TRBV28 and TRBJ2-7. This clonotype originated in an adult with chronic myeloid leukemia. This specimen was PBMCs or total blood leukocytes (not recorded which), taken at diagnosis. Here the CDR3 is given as CASSLNGPYEQYF.